This TCR beta chain derives from a study of identical twins. General observations from the study: Out-of-frame beta chain sequences displayed weaker excess sharing between twins. Within cord blood, abundant beta clonotypes carried fewer insertions, but memory repertoires showed no such trend.

TCRdb analysed the 5' RACE reads with MiXCR anew, one entry per CDR3 protein. Among approximately 700,000 distinct CDR3 sequences listed, approximately 6% were seen once. The CDR3 extends over 15 amino acids. V lost 9 bases, J lost 7 bases, and 11 bases stayed unmatched. In germline, CDR1 is KGHDR, CDR2 SFDVKD. This clonotype was seen ten or more times. What it recognizes is unknown. The sequence was obtained from a young man in good health. The chain joins TRBV24-1 to TRBJ2-1, with TRBD1 identical over 10 bases. Sequenced material: naive T cells sorted from blood. DNA of the CDR3: TGTGCCACCGGCCGGGACAGGGGTGATTTGAATGAGCAGTTCTTC. It specifies CATGRDRGDLNEQFF.